A single sample gave rise to the 32 T cell receptor beta chains below, sequenced in a study of T cell responses to AZD1222 COVID-19 vaccine. Produced via immunoSEQ multiplex PCR; TCRdb's table is partial and in-frame only. In the table there are around 150,000 clones, approximately 88% of which are singletons. This material consisted of peripheral blood, taken 28 days after the second AZD1222 dose. The receptors stem from an adult who received the AZD1222 COVID-19 vaccine.

The chain links TRBV5-6 to TRBJ1-1; 8 nucleotides align to TRBD1. Germline loops: CDR1 SGHDT, CDR2 YYEEEE. This CDR3 contains 16 residues. V was clipped by 4 bases and J by 7 bases; unmatched bases: 15. Here the CDR3 reads CASSLDRGQRLGEAFF. CDR3 DNA sequence: TGTGCCAGCAGCCTTGACAGGGGTCAGCGTTTAGGTGAAGCTTTCTTT.

V usage is TRBV6-5 and J usage is TRBJ2-5, with TRBD2 matching over 7 bases. The V segment lost 6 bases and the J segment 7 bases; nucleotides outside the gene matches: 8. Germline CDR1 and CDR2: MNHEY and SVGAGI. This CDR3 spans 13 amino acids. The CDR3 nucleotides are TGTGCCAGCAGCCAGGGAGGGTCGGTGACCCAGTACTTC. Residues: CASSQGGSVTQYF.

V and J are TRBV6-4 and TRBJ1-2, with D maybe TRBD1 (5 bases). The V and J ends lost 6 bases and 7 bases respectively, with 18 bases between them. CDR3 length: 14 amino acids. Germline V gene lookup returns CDR1 MRHNA and CDR2 SNTAGT. CDR3 in DNA: TGTGCCAGCAGGAGCCAGACGGGGCGTGGTGGCTACACCTTC. Its protein product is CASRSQTGRGGYTF.

The rearrangement joins TRBV27 to TRBJ1-2, with D perhaps TRBD1 (5 bases). The V gene lost 5 bases and the J gene lost 5 bases, with 12 bases spanning the gap. This CDR3 has 13 residues. The germline gives CDR1 MNHEY, CDR2 SMNVEV (reference sequence). CDR3: CASSQRDRYGYTF. The CDR3 nucleotides are TGTGCCAGCAGTCAAAGGGACCGGTATGGCTACACCTTC.

The chain links TRBV11-2 to TRBJ1-1, with TRBD1 identical over 9 bases. The CDR3 length is 13 residues. V trimming: 6 bases; J trimming: 5 bases; junction bases outside the gene matches: 4. The germline gives CDR1 SGHAT, CDR2 FQNNGV. The CDR3 loop reads CASRGQGGTEAFF. The CDR3 nucleotides are TGTGCCAGCAGGGGACAGGGCGGAACTGAAGCTTTCTTT.

The genes are TRBV25-1 and TRBJ1-2; 10 bases are a match to TRBD1. V gave up 4 bases and J gave up 8 bases; unmatched junction bases: 7. The CDR3 totals 14 residues. Per germline, CDR1 MGHDK and CDR2 SYGVNS. The CDR3 protein is CASSALDRGGGYTF. The CDR3 nucleotides are TGTGCCAGCAGTGCACTGGACAGGGGGGGCGGCTACACCTTC.

The V gene is TRBV4-3, the J gene TRBJ1-6; D is ambiguous. The CDR3 is 15 residues long. Deletions cut 0 bases from V and 9 bases from J, with 12 bases between. Per the germline V gene, CDR1 is LGHNA and CDR2 is YSLEER. The CDR3 DNA is TGCGCCAGCAGCCAAGAAACACGGGGAGGTTCACCCCTCCACTTT. Its protein product is CASSQETRGGSPLHF.

V usage is TRBV29-1 and J usage is TRBJ1-5; 7 bases are shared with TRBD1. The V gene end was trimmed by 6 bases and the J gene end by 4 bases; junction bases not matched to a gene: 9. CDR3 length equals 14 residues. Germline CDR1 SQVTM, CDR2 ANQGSEA. The CDR3 sequence: CSVRWSGGNQPQHF. The CDR3, as DNA: TGCAGCGTCCGTTGGTCAGGGGGTAATCAGCCCCAGCATTTT.

The chain combines TRBV2 with TRBJ1-2, with D uncertain. Deletions cut 8 bases from V and 4 bases from J, with 14 bases between. CDR3 length: 13 amino acids. Germline CDR1 reads SNHLY; CDR2 reads FYNNEI. CDR3 nucleotide sequence: TGTGCCAGCTGGGCAGGTTCAAGCTATGGCTACACCTTC. Protein product: CASWAGSSYGYTF.

The genes are TRBV28 and TRBJ1-2; possible D gene TRBD1, 6 bases. Trimming took off 3 bases at V and 3 bases at J, with 11 bases between the two ends. The CDR3 contains 14 residues. Germline assignment: CDR1 MDHEN and CDR2 SYDVKM. The CDR3: CASSLRGADYGYTF. The DNA for the CDR3 is TGTGCCAGCAGTTTGCGGGGGGCAGACTATGGCTACACCTTC.

The chain uses TRBV4-2 and TRBJ2-7, with 9 positions matching TRBD2. The CDR3 consists of 16 residues. The V gene end was trimmed by 0 bases and the J gene end by 3 bases; junction bases not matched to a gene: 6. In germline, CDR1 is LGHNA, CDR2 YNFKEQ. CDR3 sequence: CASSQDRTSEGYEQYF. The CDR3 DNA is TGTGCCAGCAGCCAAGATCGGACTAGCGAGGGCTACGAGCAGTACTTC.

This clone was counted a few times. The chain has TRBV6-1 and TRBJ1-2; D unresolved. The germline V gene encodes CDR1 MNHNS and CDR2 SASEGT. The CDR3 runs 11 residues. The germline V and J ends were trimmed by 1 base and 8 bases, with 5 bases remaining between them. CDR3: CASSEVWGYTF. The CDR3 DNA is TGTGCCAGCAGTGAAGTTTGGGGCTACACCTTC.

The J gene is TRBJ1-1, the V gene TRBV7-9; D unresolved. Germline V lookup: CDR1 SEHNR, CDR2 FQNEAQ (reference sequence). Trimming took off 4 bases at V and 8 bases at J, with 11 bases between the two ends. The CDR3 extends over 12 amino acids. The chain's CDR3 is CASSSQTKEAFF. The DNA of the CDR3 is TGTGCCAGCAGCTCCCAGACCAAGGAAGCTTTCTTT.

This chain joins TRBV18 and TRBJ1-2; 8 bases match TRBD1. J lost 8 bases, V lost 4 bases, and 18 bases had no gene match. The CDR3 runs to 17 residues. Germline values: CDR1 KGHSH, CDR2 LQKENI. The CDR3 protein is CASSLSNPDRGVGGYTF. In nucleotides, the CDR3 is TGTGCCAGCTCACTGAGTAACCCCGACAGGGGTGTAGGCGGCTACACCTTC. Variable domain in full (rest from reference TRBV18 and TRBJ1-2): NAGVMQNPRHLVRRRGQEARLRCSPMKGHSHVYWYRQLPEEGLKFMVYLQKENIIDESGMPKERFSAEFPKEGPSILRIQQVVRGDSAAYFCASSLSNPDRGVGGYTFGSGTRLTVV.

The genes are TRBV12-3 or TRBV12-4 and TRBJ1-2; D unresolved. The CDR3 sequence is 12 residues long. V was clipped by 5 bases and J by 4 bases, with 8 bases between them. The CDR3 DNA is TGTGCCAGCAGTATAATTTCCTATGGCTACACCTTC. Amino acid sequence: CASSIISYGYTF.

The rearrangement joins TRBV6-4 to TRBJ2-1, with D unresolved. V was cut by 5 bases and J by 4 bases, with 18 bases left in between. The CDR3 is 16 residues long. The V gene's germline CDR1 is MRHNA and CDR2 SNTAGT. CDR3 sequence (DNA): TGTGCCAGCAGTCCTCAATACCGGACGGAGTACAATGAGCAGTTCTTC. This translates into CASSPQYRTEYNEQFF.

About this clone: Other DNA sequences in the sample encode the same CDR3. This chain uses TRBV5-4 with TRBJ2-1; 7 nucleotides agree with TRBD1. This CDR3 contains 12 residues. V shed 5 bases, J shed 7 bases, and the junction held 3 bases outside the gene matches. The germline V gene encodes CDR1 SGHNT and CDR2 YYREEE (reference sequence). This chain's CDR3 is CASRSGGNEQFF. The CDR3 region has the DNA TGTGCCAGCAGGTCAGGGGGTAATGAGCAGTTCTTC.

V usage is TRBV30 and J usage is TRBJ2-4; no firm D call. V was trimmed by 3 bases and J by 1 base, leaving 4 bases between them. The CDR3 has 12 residues. Germline assignment: CDR1 GTSNPN and CDR2 SVGIG (reference sequence). CDR3 loop: CAWSPAKNIQYF. The CDR3 DNA follows: TGTGCCTGGAGCCCCGCCAAAAACATTCAGTACTTC.

V usage is TRBV29-1 and J usage is TRBJ1-3, with D hard to call. Trimming stripped 7 bases from V and 4 bases from J, with 8 bases between. The germline gives CDR1 SQVTM, CDR2 ANQGSEA. The CDR3 spans 11 residues. CDR3 loop: CSARRGNTIYF. The CDR3 region has the DNA TGCAGCGCCCGCCGGGGAAACACCATATATTTT.

The chain combines TRBV6-4 with TRBJ2-3, with 9 positions matching TRBD1. This CDR3 contains 17 residues. Per the germline V gene, CDR1 is MRHNA and CDR2 is SNTAGT. V was clipped by 6 bases and J by 8 bases; unmatched bases: 18. The CDR3 DNA sequence: TGTGCCAGCAGCCAAAGAACCGGGACAGGGACCGTGGGTACGCAGTATTTT. It yields the protein CASSQRTGTGTVGTQYF.

The V call is TRBV5-1, the J call TRBJ2-2; D assignment may be TRBD1 or TRBD2 (5 bases each). Germline assignment: CDR1 SGHRS and CDR2 YFSETQ. The V gene lost 6 bases and the J gene lost 6 bases, with 12 bases spanning the gap. The CDR3 length is 13 residues. In DNA, the CDR3 is TGCGCCAGCACCCGGGACGGGGCCGGGGAGCTGTTTTTT. Protein: CASTRDGAGELFF. The complete variable domain, with remaining parts taken from reference TRBV5-1 and TRBJ2-2, reads KAGVTQTPRYLIKTRGQQVTLSCSPISGHRSVSWYQQTPGQGLQFLFEYFSETQRNKGNFPGRFSGRQFSNSRSEMNVSTLELGDSALYLCASTRDGAGELFFGEGSRLTVL.

This clone was picked up one time. A read error may account for a junction end that differs from germline. The chain carries TRBV27 and TRBJ2-4; D remains ambiguous. Germline loops: CDR1 MNHEY, CDR2 SMNVEV (reference sequence). The CDR3 loop spans 10 amino acids. The CDR3 region is CAGSSRRRMF. The CDR3 DNA follows: TGTGCCGGCAGTTCTCGCAGGAGAATGTTC.

The chain employs TRBV2 and TRBJ2-7; 7 bases line up with TRBD2. The germline gives CDR1 SNHLY, CDR2 FYNNEI. The V gene end was trimmed by 6 bases and the J gene end by 7 bases; junction bases not matched to a gene: 6. The CDR3 totals 12 residues. CDR3 sequence: CASRNTGGEQYF. The DNA for the CDR3 is TGTGCCAGCAGAAACACGGGGGGAGAGCAGTACTTC.

CDR3 nucleotide sequence: TGTGCCAGCAGCTTAACTCCAGGCACTGAAGCTTTCTTT. Translating it yields CASSLTPGTEAFF. The chain is built from TRBV7-2 and TRBJ1-1; unclear D gene. The V and J ends lost 2 bases and 4 bases respectively, with 8 bases between them. CDR1 and CDR2 (germline): SGHTA, FQGNSA. The CDR3 consists of 13 residues.

CDR3 loop: CASTITGGLGYTF. The CDR3 nucleotides are TGTGCCAGCACAATCACAGGGGGCCTTGGCTACACCTTC. This chain links TRBV12-3 or TRBV12-4 with TRBJ1-2, with 9 positions matching TRBD1. The V segment lost 7 bases and the J segment 7 bases; nucleotides outside the gene matches: 7. This CDR3 is 13 amino acids long.

This clone was counted a single time. The V gene is TRBV3-1 (or the pseudogene TRBV3-2), the J gene TRBJ2-1; the match to TRBD2 covers 11 bases. The trim removed 1 base at V and 2 bases at J, leaving 1 base unmatched. From germline, CDR1 is LGHDT and CDR2 YNNKEL (reference sequence). The CDR3 has 16 residues. CDR3 loop: CASSQVAGGTYNEQFF. CDR3 bases: TGTGCCAGCAGCCAAGTAGCGGGGGGGACCTACAATGAGCAGTTCTTC.

V and J are TRBV18 and TRBJ1-1; perhaps TRBD1 as D (5 bases). The germline V gene has CDR1 KGHSH and CDR2 LQKENI. Trimming stripped 6 bases from V and 6 bases from J, with 14 bases between. CDR3 length: 13 residues. CDR3 loop: CASSRQSDPEAFF. The DNA for the CDR3 is TGTGCCAGCTCCCGACAGTCAGACCCTGAAGCTTTCTTT. The complete variable domain, with remaining parts taken from reference TRBV18 and TRBJ1-1, reads NAGVMQNPRHLVRRRGQEARLRCSPMKGHSHVYWYRQLPEEGLKFMVYLQKENIIDESGMPKERFSAEFPKEGPSILRIQQVVRGDSAAYFCASSRQSDPEAFFGQGTRLTVV.

The J gene is TRBJ2-7, the V gene TRBV4-3; no reliable D call. This CDR3 is 16 amino acids long. Germline CDR1 and CDR2: LGHNA and YSLEER. V gave up 0 bases and J gave up 2 bases, with 14 bases separating them. The CDR3 nucleotides are TGCGCCAGCAGCCAAGAGGCCAAGGAGAGTACCTACGAGCAGTACTTC. The encoded protein is CASSQEAKESTYEQYF.

The J gene is TRBJ1-5, the V gene TRBV6-5; D is unclear. CDR1 and CDR2 (germline): MNHEY, SVGAGI. CDR3 length: 13 residues. With 7 bases removed from V and 3 bases from J, the gap between germline ends came to 10 bases. The CDR3 reads CASIKGPNQPQHF. CDR3 coding DNA: TGTGCCAGCATAAAAGGGCCCAATCAGCCCCAGCATTTT.

The chain carries TRBV20-1 and TRBJ1-1; 8 nucleotides agree with TRBD1. Germline V CDR1 and CDR2: DFQATT, SNEGSKA (reference sequence). Germline trimming cut 5 bases from V and 8 bases from J; bases unmatched to any gene: 4. There are 11 residues in the CDR3. The CDR3 bases are TGCAGTGCTGAAGGGGACAGGGAAGCTTTCTTT. As protein: CSAEGDREAFF.

This clone has just one count. V and J are TRBV6-5 and TRBJ1-5; D is unresolved. V dropped 8 bases and J dropped 1 base, with 9 bases sitting between them. The germline V gene has CDR1 MNHEY and CDR2 SVGAGI. The CDR3 has 13 residues. The CDR3 region has the DNA TGTGCCAGCGCAGCCGAAAGCAATCAGCCCCAGCATTTT. The encoded protein is CASAAESNQPQHF.

The chain carries TRBV27 and TRBJ2-3; 8 bases are shared with TRBD2. Germline V gives CDR1 MNHEY, CDR2 SMNVEV (reference sequence). V lost 6 bases, J lost 4 bases, and 12 bases stayed unmatched. The CDR3 consists of 16 residues. The CDR3 spells CASSMIGGAVPDTQYF. DNA of the CDR3: TGTGCCAGCAGCATGATCGGGGGGGCAGTTCCAGATACGCAGTATTTT.